This TCR beta chain was recovered during a study of shared clonotypes between healthy human individuals. Study findings and constraints: Memory subsets had estimated richness that was generally smaller than that of naive subsets. Large sequencing depth failed to make sorted-subset sequencing complete, rarefaction showed.

For this clone: Its antigen is unidentified.

Sequencing used immunoSEQ multiplex PCR; TCRdb keeps in-frame clones, though not all of them. The sample has 550,000 to 850,000 clones, 74% seen once. Study donors comprised healthy, HIV-negative adults devoid of recent acute infection or vaccination. The sequenced material came from memory CD4+ T cells sorted from blood. This sample's subset: CD45RA-negative fraction. The origin of this receptor is a woman in her twenties or thirties in good health.

CDR3 sequence: CASSIYRGPGNTIYF. Here the CDR3 DNA reads TGTGCCAGTAGTATCTACAGGGGACCTGGAAACACCATATATTTT. This chain joins TRBV19 and TRBJ1-3; TRBD1 agrees at 7 bases. This CDR3 is built from 15 residues. V dropped 3 bases and J dropped 2; count of bases not matched to a gene: 4. Germline-derived CDR1 and CDR2 are LNHDA and SQIVND (reference sequence).